The 24 T cell receptor beta chains below were found in one sample sequenced in a study of tumor-infiltrating lymphocytes in localized non-small cell lung cancer. The table came from immunoSEQ multiplex PCR; TCRdb's copy has only in-frame clones and leaves some out. The sample contains tens of thousands of clones, roughly 69% of which appear only once. Material: lung tumor tissue. The receptors were sampled from a human donor with non-small cell lung cancer.

This clone turned up a few times. The chain employs TRBV27 and TRBJ1-1; 10 nucleotides line up with TRBD1. Germline V gene lookup returns CDR1 MNHEY and CDR2 SMNVEV (reference sequence). Trimming at V came to 0 bases and at J to 7 bases, leaving 14 bases not matched to a gene. There are 18 residues in the CDR3. The CDR3 here is CASSLSRQGAFGGFEAFF. In DNA, the CDR3 is TGTGCCAGCAGTTTATCGAGACAGGGGGCGTTCGGAGGGTTTGAAGCTTTCTTT.

The chain uses TRBV27 and TRBJ2-5, with 9 bases aligning to TRBD2. With the DNA end fitting TRBJ2-7 better, the J assignment may be wrong. The CDR3 loop spans 13 amino acids. CDR1 and CDR2 (germline): MNHEY, SMNVEV (reference sequence). The chain's CDR3 is CASSLSGRYEQYF. The DNA of the CDR3 is TGTGCCAGCAGTTTAAGCGGGAGGTACGAGCAGTACTTC.

The chain links TRBV19 to TRBJ1-5, with 7 bases aligning to TRBD1. V gave up 5 bases and J gave up 3 bases; unmatched junction bases: 4. Germline values: CDR1 LNHDA, CDR2 SQIVND (reference sequence). This CDR3 region has 14 residues. As DNA, the CDR3 is TGTGCCAGTAGTGACAGGGTAGACAATCAGCCCCAGCATTTT. Translating it yields CASSDRVDNQPQHF.

This chain links TRBV10-3 with TRBJ2-1, with D hard to call. CDR1 is ENHRY and CDR2 is SYGVKD in the germline V gene. Trimming removed 3 bases from V and 10 bases from J, with 10 bases in between. The CDR3 extends over 12 amino acids. The CDR3 reads CAISDKGSEQFF. CDR3 nucleotide sequence: TGTGCCATCAGTGACAAAGGATCAGAGCAGTTCTTC.

The J gene is TRBJ1-1, the V gene TRBV15; 10 bases are a match to TRBD1. The germline V gene encodes CDR1 LNHNV and CDR2 YYDKDF (reference sequence). The junction had 3 bases not matched to a gene; V was cut back by 3 bases and J by 2 bases. The CDR3 totals 15 residues. CDR3 bases: TGTGCCACCAGCAGCAGACAGGGGGCAAACACTGAAGCTTTCTTT. Protein product: CATSSRQGANTEAFF.

The chain recombines TRBV19 with TRBJ2-6; D is unresolved. The CDR3 spans 24 residues. Germline V gene sequence: CDR1 LNHDA, CDR2 SQIVND (reference sequence). The V end was cut by 6 bases, the J end by 1 base, with 37 bases between. CDR3 in DNA: TGTGCCAGTAGCGCCAGATTAGGTTTGCGCGATTCCCAAAGTAGGGTATCTGGGGCCAACGTCCTGACTTTC. It translates to CASSARLGLRDSQSRVSGANVLTF.

The chain has TRBV14 and TRBJ1-5, with 10 bases matching TRBD1. J was trimmed by 5 bases and V by 8 bases; bases with no gene match: 15. The CDR3 totals 17 residues. CDR1 is SGHDN and CDR2 is FVKESK in the germline V gene. The CDR3 bases are TGTGCCAGCCGCCTGGAAAGGACAGGGGGTGAACATCAGCCCCAGCATTTT. Amino acid sequence: CASRLERTGGEHQPQHF.

The J gene is TRBJ1-2, the V gene TRBV18; D remains unclear. Germline CDR1 reads KGHSH; CDR2 reads LQKENI. The CDR3 has 19 amino acids. The ends were cut back, 5 bases at V and 1 base at J, with 26 bases in the middle. CDR3 DNA sequence: TGTGCCAGCTCAACACTAAAGGCGCACAGCCCCACAGATAACTATGGCTACACCTTC. Amino acids: CASSTLKAHSPTDNYGYTF.

The rearrangement uses TRBV7-8 and TRBJ2-1; 10 nucleotides match TRBD1. V lost 1 base, J lost 6 bases, and 6 bases stayed unmatched. From germline, CDR1 is SGHVS and CDR2 FQNEAQ. CDR3 length: 16 amino acids. The CDR3 DNA is TGTGCCAGCAGCTTAGAAGTCGGGACAGGGGTCAATGAGCAGTTCTTC. The encoded protein is CASSLEVGTGVNEQFF.

The V and J genes are TRBV7-9 and TRBJ1-3, with D perhaps TRBD1 (6 bases). CDR1 and CDR2 from the germline V gene are SEHNR and FQNEAQ (reference sequence). This CDR3 comprises 14 residues. V dropped 5 bases and J dropped 2 bases, with 10 bases sitting between them. The CDR3 sequence is CASSRGTTGNTIYF. CDR3 DNA sequence: TGTGCCAGCAGCCGGGGGACAACTGGAAACACCATATATTTT.

This rearrangement joins TRBV11-2 to TRBJ2-1, with 7 nucleotides matching TRBD2. The CDR3 contains 16 residues. The germline V gene has CDR1 SGHAT and CDR2 FQNNGV. Trimming removed 8 bases from V and 0 bases from J; junction bases left unmatched: 10. CDR3 sequence: CASGEASGASYNEQFF. The CDR3 DNA sequence: TGTGCCAGCGGCGAGGCTAGCGGTGCCTCCTACAATGAGCAGTTCTTC.

The chain joins TRBV5-1 to TRBJ1-2; TRBD1 agrees at 9 bases. Trimming at V came to 3 bases and at J to 6 bases, leaving 3 bases not matched to a gene. Germline values: CDR1 SGHRS, CDR2 YFSETQ. CDR3 length: 13 residues. CDR3: CASSWDRVDGYTF. The CDR3 bases are TGCGCCAGCAGCTGGGACAGGGTGGATGGCTACACCTTC.

Written as DNA, the CDR3 is TGTGCCAGTAGTCCGCGGACAGGGGGCAAGGGGGGCACTGAAGCTTTCTTT. This translates into CASSPRTGGKGGTEAFF. J is TRBJ1-1 and V is TRBV19; 11 bases are a match to TRBD1. The CDR3 totals 17 residues. V dropped 5 bases and J dropped 4; count of bases not matched to a gene: 12. The germline CDR1 and CDR2 sequences are LNHDA and SQIVND (reference sequence). Combining the CDR3 with reference TRBV19 and TRBJ1-1 gives the whole variable domain DGGITQSPKYLFRKEGQNVTLSCEQNLNHDAMYWYRQDPGQGLRLIYYSQIVNDFQKGDIAEGYSVSREKKESFPLTVTSAQKNPTAFYLCASSPRTGGKGGTEAFFGQGTRLTVV.

CDR3 DNA sequence: TGTGCCAGCAGCCGTGGGACTAGCGGGAGTTACTACAATGAGCAGTTCTTC. This gives the protein CASSRGTSGSYYNEQFF. The chain couples TRBV5-5 to TRBJ2-1, with 14 bases that match TRBD2. Germline CDR1 and CDR2: SGHKS and YYEKEE (reference sequence). CDR3 length: 17 amino acids. Trimming removed 4 bases from V and 3 bases from J; junction bases left unmatched: 6.

This clone was counted a few times. For the CDR3, the DNA is TGTGCCTGGAGCCTAGGGGGGAATTCACCCCTCCACTTT. Translation: CAWSLGGNSPLHF. The chain carries TRBV30 and TRBJ1-6; D is possibly TRBD1 (6 bases). The CDR3 loop spans 13 amino acids. Germline V gives CDR1 GTSNPN, CDR2 SVGIG (reference sequence). V shed 3 bases and J shed 7 bases, with 10 bases lying between them.

The chain recombines TRBV5-1 with TRBJ1-2; D is ambiguous. V was shortened by 0 bases and J by 2 bases, with 11 bases between the two germline ends. The CDR3 is made up of 15 amino acids. In germline, CDR1 is SGHRS, CDR2 YFSETQ. As DNA, the CDR3 is TGCGCCAGCAGCTTGGTGGCAGGAGCCAACTATGGCTACACCTTC. Its translation is CASSLVAGANYGYTF.

The chain joins TRBV7-9 to TRBJ2-7, with 14 bases matching TRBD2. Germline V CDR1 and CDR2: SEHNR, FQNEAQ (reference sequence). This CDR3 comprises 18 residues. The ends lost 1 base at V and 0 bases at J; junction bases unmatched: 5. The CDR3 DNA reads as TGTGCCAGCAGCTTAGGACTAGCGGGAGGGGGAAGCTCCTACGAGCAGTACTTC. It yields the protein CASSLGLAGGGSSYEQYF.

The J gene is TRBJ2-7, the V gene TRBV10-1; 8 nucleotides match TRBD1. This CDR3 spans 15 amino acids. From germline, CDR1 is WNHNN and CDR2 SYGVQD (reference sequence). J gave up 7 bases and V 5 bases, and 13 bases lay outside the gene matches. The CDR3 DNA follows: TGCGCCAGCAGTCAACAGGGGGACAAGGTTGAAGAGCAGTACTTC. Encoded protein: CASSQQGDKVEEQYF.

This chain connects TRBV10-1 to TRBJ1-1; D gene uncertain. The V and J ends lost 0 bases and 0 bases respectively, with 11 bases between them. Germline lookup yields CDR1 WNHNN and CDR2 SYGVQD (reference sequence). The CDR3 length is 16 residues. The CDR3 is CASSESLHRLNTEAFF. The CDR3 bases are TGCGCCAGCAGTGAGTCGTTACACCGGCTGAACACTGAAGCTTTCTTT.

This clone turned up a few times. V is TRBV5-4 and J is TRBJ2-5; D may be TRBD2 (5 bases). Deletions cut 1 base from V and 1 base from J, with 8 bases between. Germline V CDR1 and CDR2: SGHNT, YYREEE (reference sequence). The CDR3 consists of 14 residues. CDR3 bases: TGTGCCAGCAGCTTGACAGCGGTCCAAGAGACCCAGTACTTC. Encoded protein: CASSLTAVQETQYF. Supplemented by reference TRBV5-4 and TRBJ2-5, the full variable domain reads ETGVTQSPTHLIKTRGQQVTLRCSSQSGHNTVSWYQQALGQGPQFIFQYYREEENGRGNFPPRFSGLQFPNYSSELNVNALELDDSALYLCASSLTAVQETQYFGPGTRLLVL.

The J gene is TRBJ1-1, the V gene TRBV12-5; unclear D gene. Trimming took off 2 bases at V and 4 bases at J, with 8 bases between the two ends. The V gene's germline CDR1 is LGHNT and CDR2 FRNRAP. The CDR3 contains 13 residues. CDR3 protein: CASGLKPGTEAFF. The CDR3 DNA reads as TGTGCTAGTGGTTTGAAACCGGGCACTGAAGCTTTCTTT.

By frequency in the sample, this clone is medium-sized. This rearrangement joins TRBV6-5 to TRBJ1-2, with TRBD1 identical over 7 bases. Unmatched junction bases numbered 9, after V lost 6 bases and J lost 5 bases. The CDR3 totals 14 residues. CDR1 MNHEY and CDR2 SVGAGI come from the germline V gene. The chain's CDR3 is CASSLRDSTYGYTF. The CDR3 bases are TGTGCCAGCAGCCTAAGGGACAGCACTTATGGCTACACCTTC.

This clone is medium-sized within its sample. The genes are TRBV6-4 and TRBJ2-6; 9 nucleotides line up with TRBD2. V lost 0 bases, J lost 2 bases, and 2 bases stayed unmatched. This CDR3 region has 17 residues. Germline CDR1 is MRHNA and CDR2 is SNTAGT. In DNA form, the CDR3 reads TGTGCCAGCAGTGACTCTGCGGGAGGGCCTGGGGCCAACGTCCTGACTTTC. Amino acid sequence: CASSDSAGGPGANVLTF.

The V call is TRBV6-5, the J call TRBJ1-5, with a weak D call TRBD1 (5 bases). The V gene lost 11 bases and the J gene lost 1 base, with 9 bases spanning the gap. CDR1 and CDR2 from the germline V gene are MNHEY and SVGAGI. There are 12 residues in the CDR3. CDR3 DNA sequence: TGTGCCGCAAAGGGGAGCAATCAGCCCCAGCATTTT. Translating it yields CAAKGSNQPQHF.